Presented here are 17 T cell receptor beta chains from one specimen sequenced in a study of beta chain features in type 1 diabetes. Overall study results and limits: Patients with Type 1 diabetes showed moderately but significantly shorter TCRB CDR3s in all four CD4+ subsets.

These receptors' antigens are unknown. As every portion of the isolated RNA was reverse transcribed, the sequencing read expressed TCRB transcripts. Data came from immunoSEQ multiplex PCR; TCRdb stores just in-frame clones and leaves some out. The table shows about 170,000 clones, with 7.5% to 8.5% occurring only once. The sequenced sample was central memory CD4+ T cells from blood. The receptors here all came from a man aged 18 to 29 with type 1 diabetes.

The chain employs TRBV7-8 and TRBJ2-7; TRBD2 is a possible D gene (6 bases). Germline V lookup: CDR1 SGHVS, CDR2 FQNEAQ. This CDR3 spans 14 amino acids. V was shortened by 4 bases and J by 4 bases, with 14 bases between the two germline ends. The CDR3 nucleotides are TGTGCCAGCAGCTCCGTGGACTACTTTTACGAGCAGTACTTC. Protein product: CASSSVDYFYEQYF.

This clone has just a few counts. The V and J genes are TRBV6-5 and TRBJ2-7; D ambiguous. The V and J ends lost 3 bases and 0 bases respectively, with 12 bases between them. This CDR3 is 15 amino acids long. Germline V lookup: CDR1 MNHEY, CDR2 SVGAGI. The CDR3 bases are TGTGCCAGCAGTTATGCTGAGCCAAGCTCCTACGAGCAGTACTTC. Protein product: CASSYAEPSSYEQYF.

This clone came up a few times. The CDR3 sequence: CASAPGQGLREQYF. CDR3 nucleotides: TGTGCCAGCGCCCCGGGACAGGGGTTGCGCGAGCAGTACTTC. V and J are TRBV27 and TRBJ2-7, with 10 bases matching TRBD1. Germline-derived CDR1 and CDR2 are MNHEY and SMNVEV (reference sequence). The CDR3 length is 14 residues. V shed 8 bases, J shed 6 bases, and the junction held 10 bases outside the gene matches.

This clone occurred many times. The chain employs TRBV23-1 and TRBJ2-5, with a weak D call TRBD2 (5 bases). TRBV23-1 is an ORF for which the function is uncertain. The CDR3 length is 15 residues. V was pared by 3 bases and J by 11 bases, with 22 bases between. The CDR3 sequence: CASSHRELSDPKQYF. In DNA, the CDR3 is TGCGCCAGCAGTCATAGGGAGCTAAGCGACCCGAAACAGTACTTC.

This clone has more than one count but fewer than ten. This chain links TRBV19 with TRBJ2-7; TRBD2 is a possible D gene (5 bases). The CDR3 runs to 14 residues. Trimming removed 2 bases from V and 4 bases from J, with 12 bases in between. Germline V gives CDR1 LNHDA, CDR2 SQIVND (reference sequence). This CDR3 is CASSISRGGYEQYF. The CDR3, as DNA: TGTGCCAGTAGTATATCCCGTGGAGGATACGAGCAGTACTTC.

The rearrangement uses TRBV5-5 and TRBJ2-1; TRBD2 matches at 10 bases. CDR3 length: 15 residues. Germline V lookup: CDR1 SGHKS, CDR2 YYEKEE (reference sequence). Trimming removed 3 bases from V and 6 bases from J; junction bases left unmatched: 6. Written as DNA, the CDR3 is TGTGCCAGCAGCTCGCTTATAGCGGGGGGCAATGAGCAGTTCTTC. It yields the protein CASSSLIAGGNEQFF.

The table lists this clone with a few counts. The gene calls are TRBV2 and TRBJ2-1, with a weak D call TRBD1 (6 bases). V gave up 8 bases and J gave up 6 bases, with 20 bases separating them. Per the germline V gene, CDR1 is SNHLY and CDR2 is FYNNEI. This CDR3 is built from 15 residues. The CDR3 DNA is TGTGCCAGCCGTAGGAGCGACAGGTTATCCAATGAGCAGTTCTTC. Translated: CASRRSDRLSNEQFF.

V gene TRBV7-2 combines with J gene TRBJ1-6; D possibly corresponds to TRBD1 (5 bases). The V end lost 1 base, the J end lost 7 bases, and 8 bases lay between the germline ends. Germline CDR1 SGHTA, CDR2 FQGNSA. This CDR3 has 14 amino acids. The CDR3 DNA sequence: TGTGCCAGCAGCTTAGAGGGGAGGAATTCACCCCTCCACTTT. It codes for CASSLEGRNSPLHF.

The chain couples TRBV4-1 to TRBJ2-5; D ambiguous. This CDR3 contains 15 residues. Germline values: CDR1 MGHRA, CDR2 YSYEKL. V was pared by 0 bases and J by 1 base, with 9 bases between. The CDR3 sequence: CASSQDGRSQETQYF. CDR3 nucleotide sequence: TGCGCCAGCAGCCAAGACGGCAGGTCCCAAGAGACCCAGTACTTC.

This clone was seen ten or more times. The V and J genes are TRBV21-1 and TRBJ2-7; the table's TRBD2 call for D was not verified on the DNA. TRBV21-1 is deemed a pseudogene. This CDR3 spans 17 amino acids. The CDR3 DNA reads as TGTGCCAGCAGCAAAGCGCTGGGACTACCCGTCAGTTACGAGCAGTACTTC. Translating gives CASSKALGLPVSYEQYF.

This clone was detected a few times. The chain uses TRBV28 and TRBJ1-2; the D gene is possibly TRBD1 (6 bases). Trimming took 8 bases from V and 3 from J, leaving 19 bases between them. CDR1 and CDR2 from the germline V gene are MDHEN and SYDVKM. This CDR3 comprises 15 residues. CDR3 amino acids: CASRGASTGDYGYTF. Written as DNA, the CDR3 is TGTGCCAGCCGGGGGGCTTCAACCGGCGACTATGGCTACACCTTC.

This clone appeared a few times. The CDR3 nucleotides are TGTGCCAGCAGCTTGGACAGGGGGCGGGTAAATGGCTACACCTTC. The encoded protein is CASSLDRGRVNGYTF. The V call is TRBV7-9, the J call TRBJ1-2; 11 nucleotides match TRBD1. The CDR3 spans 15 residues. The germline CDR1 and CDR2 sequences are SEHNR and FQNEAQ (reference sequence). Unmatched junction bases numbered 6, after V lost 3 bases and J lost 6 bases. Supplemented by reference TRBV7-9 and TRBJ1-2, the full variable domain reads DTGVSQNPRHKITKRGQNVTFRCDPISEHNRLYWYRQTLGQGPEFLTYFQNEAQLEKSRLLSDRFSAERPKGSFSTLEIQRTEQGDSAMYLCASSLDRGRVNGYTFGSGTRLTVV.

The CDR3 is CAWSVGTDFNQPQHF. The CDR3 bases are TGTGCCTGGAGTGTCGGGACAGACTTTAATCAGCCCCAGCATTTT. The chain uses TRBV30 and TRBJ1-5, with 7 bases aligning to TRBD1. The CDR3 length is 15 residues. With 0 bases clipped from V and 4 bases from J, the junction kept 6 bases outside the gene matches. The germline V gene has CDR1 GTSNPN and CDR2 SVGIG (reference sequence). Together with reference TRBV30 and TRBJ1-5, the CDR3 gives the full variable domain: SQTIHQWPATLVQPVGSPLSLECTVEGTSNPNLYWYRQAAGRGLQLLFYSVGIGQISSEVPQNLSASRPQDRQFILSSKKLLLSDSGFYLCAWSVGTDFNQPQHFGDGTRLSIL.

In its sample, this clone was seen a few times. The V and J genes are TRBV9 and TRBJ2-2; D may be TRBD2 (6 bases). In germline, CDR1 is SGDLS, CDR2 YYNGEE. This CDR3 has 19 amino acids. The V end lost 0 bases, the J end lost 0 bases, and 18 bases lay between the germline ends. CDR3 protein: CASSVAGVGADPNTGELFF. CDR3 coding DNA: TGTGCCAGCAGCGTAGCGGGGGTTGGAGCGGATCCGAACACCGGGGAGCTGTTTTTT.

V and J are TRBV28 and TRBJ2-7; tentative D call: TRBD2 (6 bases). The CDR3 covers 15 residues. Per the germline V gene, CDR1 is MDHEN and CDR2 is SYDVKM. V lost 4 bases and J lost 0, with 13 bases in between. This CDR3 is CASSSGTSSSYEQYF. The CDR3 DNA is TGTGCCAGCAGTTCCGGGACTTCCAGCTCCTACGAGCAGTACTTC.

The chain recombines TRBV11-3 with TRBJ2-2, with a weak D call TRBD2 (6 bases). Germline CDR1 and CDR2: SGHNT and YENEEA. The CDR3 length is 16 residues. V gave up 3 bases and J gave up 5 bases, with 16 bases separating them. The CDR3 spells CASSLLAGSRTGELFF. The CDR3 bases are TGTGCCAGCAGCTTGCTTGCGGGAAGTCGGACCGGGGAGCTGTTTTTT.

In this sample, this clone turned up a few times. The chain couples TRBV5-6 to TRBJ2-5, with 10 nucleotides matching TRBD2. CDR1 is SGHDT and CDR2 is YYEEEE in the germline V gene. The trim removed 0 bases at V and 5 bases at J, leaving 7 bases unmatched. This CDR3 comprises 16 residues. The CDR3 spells CASSLDRAGGHETQYF. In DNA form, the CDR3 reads TGTGCCAGCAGCTTGGATCGAGCGGGGGGGCATGAGACCCAGTACTTC. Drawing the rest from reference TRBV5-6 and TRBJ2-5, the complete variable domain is DAGVTQSPTHLIKTRGQQVTLRCSPKSGHDTVSWYQQALGQGPQFIFQYYEEEERQRGNFPDRFSGHQFPNYSSELNVNALLLGDSALYLCASSLDRAGGHETQYFGPGTRLLVL.